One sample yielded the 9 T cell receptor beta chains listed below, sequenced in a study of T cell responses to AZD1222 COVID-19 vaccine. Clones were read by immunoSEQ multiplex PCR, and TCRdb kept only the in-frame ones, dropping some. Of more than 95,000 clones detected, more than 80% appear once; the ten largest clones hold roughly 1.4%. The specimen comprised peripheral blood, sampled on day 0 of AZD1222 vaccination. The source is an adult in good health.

CDR3 bases: TGTGCCAGCAGCTTAAGGGGAAATCAGCCCCAGCATTTT. It specifies CASSLRGNQPQHF. The chain is built from TRBV7-3 and TRBJ1-5; D remains unclear. Germline V gene data show CDR1 as SGHTA and CDR2 as FQGTGA. V gave up 1 base and J gave up 4 bases, with 5 bases separating them. The CDR3 has 13 residues.

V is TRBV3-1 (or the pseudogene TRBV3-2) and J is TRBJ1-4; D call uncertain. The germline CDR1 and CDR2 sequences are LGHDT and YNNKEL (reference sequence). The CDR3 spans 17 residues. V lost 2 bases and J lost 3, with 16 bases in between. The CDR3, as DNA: TGTGCCAGCAGCCAATCCGACTCGAAGGCAGCTAATGAAAAACTGTTTTTT. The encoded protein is CASSQSDSKAANEKLFF.

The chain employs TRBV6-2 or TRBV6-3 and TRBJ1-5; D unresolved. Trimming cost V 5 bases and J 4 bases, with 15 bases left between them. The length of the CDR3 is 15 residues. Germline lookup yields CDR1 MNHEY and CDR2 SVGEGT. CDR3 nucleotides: TGTGCCAGCAGTCCCCCGAGCCCCGGGAATCAGCCCCAGCATTTT. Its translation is CASSPPSPGNQPQHF.

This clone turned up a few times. CDR3 loop: CASSHTASDRGRAGNTIYF. DNA of the CDR3: TGTGCCAGCAGTCATACCGCGTCGGACAGGGGGCGAGCTGGAAACACCATATATTTT. The rearrangement joins TRBV13 to TRBJ1-3; 11 nucleotides agree with TRBD1. Germline CDR1 reads PRHDT; CDR2 reads FYEKMQ (reference sequence). V shed 6 bases, J shed 2 bases, and the junction held 15 bases outside the gene matches. CDR3 size: 19 residues.

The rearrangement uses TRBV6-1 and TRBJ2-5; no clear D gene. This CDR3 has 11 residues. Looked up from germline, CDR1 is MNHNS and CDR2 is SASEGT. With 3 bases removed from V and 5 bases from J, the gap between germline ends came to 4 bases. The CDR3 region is CASSDRETQYF. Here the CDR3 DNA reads TGTGCCAGCAGTGACCGGGAGACCCAGTACTTC.

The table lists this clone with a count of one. CDR3 residues: CASSQGDRAYEQYF. The CDR3 bases are TGTGCCAGCAGCCAGGGGGACAGGGCCTACGAGCAGTACTTC. The rearrangement uses TRBV5-4 and TRBJ2-7, with TRBD1 matching over 9 bases. V shed 4 bases, J shed 2 bases, and the junction held 4 bases outside the gene matches. This CDR3 comprises 14 residues. CDR1 is SGHNT, CDR2 YYREEE, per germline (reference sequence).

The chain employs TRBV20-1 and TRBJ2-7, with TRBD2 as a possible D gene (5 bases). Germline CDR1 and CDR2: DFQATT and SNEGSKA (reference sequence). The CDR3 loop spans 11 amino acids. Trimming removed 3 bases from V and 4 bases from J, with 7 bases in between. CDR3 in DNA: TGCAGTGCTAGGAGCGGATACGAGCAGTACTTC. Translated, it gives CSARSGYEQYF.

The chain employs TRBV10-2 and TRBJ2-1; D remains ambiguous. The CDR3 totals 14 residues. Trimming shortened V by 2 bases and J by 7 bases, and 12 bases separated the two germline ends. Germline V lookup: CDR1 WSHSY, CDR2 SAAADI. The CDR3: CASSEIGGPNEQFF. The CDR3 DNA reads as TGCGCCAGCAGTGAGATCGGTGGCCCGAATGAGCAGTTCTTC.

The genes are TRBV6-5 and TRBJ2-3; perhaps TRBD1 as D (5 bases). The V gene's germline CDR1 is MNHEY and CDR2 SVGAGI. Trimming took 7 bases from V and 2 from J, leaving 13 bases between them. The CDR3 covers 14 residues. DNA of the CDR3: TGTGCCAGCATTAACAGGTACCTCACAGATACGCAGTATTTT. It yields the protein CASINRYLTDTQYF.